This T cell receptor (beta chain) was retrieved from a study of blood T cell repertoires in COVID-19. Turning to the study itself: COVID-19 samples collected from the United States, Italy and Spain covered acute and convalescent phases. The cDNA or gDNA used as material had been derived from T cells, B-cell-depleted T cells, or PBMCs.

TCRdb's table, derived via immunoSEQ multiplex PCR, lists solely in-frame clones and lacks some. The sample carries under 200,000 clones, approximately 90% recorded once. In germline, CDR1 is LGHNT, CDR2 FRNRAP. V was cut by 0 bases and J by 0 bases, with 14 bases left in between. CDR3 length equals 18 residues. Sequencing input: peripheral blood. The receptor was isolated from a man aged 18 to 29 with active or convalescent COVID-19. The chain couples TRBV12-5 to TRBJ1-4; TRBD1 might be the D (5 bases). This chain's CDR3 is CASGLVTQGGATNEKLFF. CDR3 DNA sequence: TGTGCTAGTGGTTTGGTAACGCAGGGCGGTGCAACTAATGAAAAACTGTTTTTT.